A single sample gave rise to the 30 T cell receptor beta chains below, sequenced in a study of beta chain features in type 1 diabetes. Study findings and constraints: Researchers report that Type 1 diabetes patients had moderately but significantly shorter TCRB CDR3s across all four CD4+ subsets.

The study reverse transcribed the entire isolated RNA, so it sequenced expressed TCRB transcripts. Clones were sequenced by immunoSEQ multiplex PCR, and TCRdb holds only the in-frame ones, with some missing. The repertoire holds approximately 270,000 clones, with roughly an eighth as singletons. These receptors have no known antigen. The sample taken for sequencing was naive CD4+ T cells from blood. These receptors all stem from a man aged 25-45 years with type 1 diabetes.

The chain has TRBV5-1 and TRBJ2-1; the match to TRBD1 covers 9 bases. CDR1 and CDR2 from the germline V gene are SGHRS and YFSETQ. With V trimmed by 4 bases and J by 2 bases, 4 bases remained unmatched. CDR3 length: 15 amino acids. CDR3 sequence reads: CASSDGTGPYNEQFF. In nucleotides, the CDR3 is TGCGCCAGCAGCGATGGGACAGGGCCCTACAATGAGCAGTTCTTC.

This clone was detected only a few times. V gene TRBV11-2 combines with J gene TRBJ2-1, with 7 bases lining up with TRBD2. With V trimmed by 5 bases and J by 8 bases, 15 bases remained unmatched. CDR1 is SGHAT, CDR2 FQNNGV, per germline. This CDR3 is built from 16 residues. Here the CDR3 reads CASSANSGTTVHEQFF. The CDR3 DNA is TGTGCCAGCAGCGCCAACTCCGGGACTACGGTCCATGAGCAGTTCTTC. Using reference TRBV11-2 and TRBJ2-1 for the parts outside the CDR3, the full variable domain is EAGVAQSPRYKIIEKRQSVAFWCNPISGHATLYWYQQILGQGPKLLIQFQNNGVVDDSQLPKDRFSAERLKGVDSTLKIQPAKLEDSAVYLCASSANSGTTVHEQFFGPGTRLTVL.

This clone was counted between two and nine times. V usage is TRBV29-1 and J usage is TRBJ2-2, with 14 bases that match TRBD2. V shed 7 bases and J 7 bases; nucleotides not matched to a gene: 8. The CDR3 loop spans 15 amino acids. Germline assignment: CDR1 SQVTM and CDR2 ANQGSEA. In nucleotides, the CDR3 is TGCAGCGCCTCCGGGACTAGCGGGAGATTCGGGGAGCTGTTTTTT. This sequence encodes CSASGTSGRFGELFF.

The chain has TRBV30 and TRBJ2-3; 7 bases fit TRBD2. The CDR3 contains 14 residues. From germline, CDR1 is GTSNPN and CDR2 SVGIG (reference sequence). Trimming took 5 bases from V and 1 from J; bases not matched to a gene: 6. This CDR3 is CAWSLGLRTDTQYF. The DNA of the CDR3 is TGTGCCTGGTCGCTGGGACTACGCACAGATACGCAGTATTTT.

The chain uses TRBV6-5 and TRBJ2-7, with 11 bases that match TRBD2. The V gene end was trimmed by 6 bases and the J gene end by 7 bases; junction bases not matched to a gene: 5. The CDR3 is made up of 13 amino acids. Looked up from germline, CDR1 is MNHEY and CDR2 is SVGAGI. The DNA for the CDR3 is TGTGCCAGCAGACTAGCGGGAGCTAATGAGCAGTACTTC. This gives the protein CASRLAGANEQYF.

This clone came up a few times. The chain recombines TRBV11-2 with TRBJ2-7; 8 bases agree with TRBD1. Germline V gene data show CDR1 as SGHAT and CDR2 as FQNNGV. The V segment lost 2 bases and the J segment 3 bases; nucleotides outside the gene matches: 6. The CDR3 runs to 15 residues. The CDR3 sequence: CASSLPGQVSYEQYF. CDR3 DNA sequence: TGTGCCAGCAGCTTACCGGGACAGGTGAGCTACGAGCAGTACTTC. Full variable domain (rest looked up from reference TRBV11-2 and TRBJ2-7): EAGVAQSPRYKIIEKRQSVAFWCNPISGHATLYWYQQILGQGPKLLIQFQNNGVVDDSQLPKDRFSAERLKGVDSTLKIQPAKLEDSAVYLCASSLPGQVSYEQYFGPGTRLTVT.

This clone has a handful of counts. V usage is TRBV30 and J usage is TRBJ1-2, with D maybe TRBD1 (5 bases). V was trimmed by 3 bases and J by 4 bases, leaving 12 bases between them. Germline CDR1 reads GTSNPN; CDR2 reads SVGIG (reference sequence). This CDR3 region has 13 residues. Here the CDR3 reads CAWSPDTPYGYTF. The CDR3 DNA reads TGTGCCTGGAGCCCGGACACCCCCTATGGCTACACCTTC.

This rearrangement joins TRBV4-3 to TRBJ2-1; the match to TRBD2 covers 14 bases. CDR1 is LGHNA and CDR2 is YSLEER in the germline V gene. There are 16 residues in the CDR3. V was pared by 4 bases and J by 5 bases, with 4 bases of the junction left unmatched. The CDR3 nucleotides read TGCGCCAGCAGCCCGATGGGACTAGCGGGAGACAATGAGCAGTTCTTC. This translates into CASSPMGLAGDNEQFF.

The table lists this clone with a few counts. The chain uses TRBV7-2 and TRBJ1-4; 7 nucleotides agree with TRBD1. CDR3 length: 15 residues. V shed 5 bases, J shed 6 bases, and the junction held 9 bases outside the gene matches. Germline CDR1 reads SGHTA; CDR2 reads FQGNSA. CDR3 bases: TGTGCCAGCAGCCCAACGCCGGGGACAGATGAAAAACTGTTTTTT. Translating gives CASSPTPGTDEKLFF.

This sequence joins TRBV5-1 and TRBJ2-5; TRBD2 matches at 9 bases. The ends lost 2 bases at V and 1 base at J; junction bases unmatched: 3. Germline V CDR1 and CDR2: SGHRS, YFSETQ. CDR3 size: 15 residues. This CDR3 reads CASSFSSGAQETQYF. The CDR3 nucleotides are TGCGCCAGCAGCTTTTCTAGCGGGGCCCAAGAGACCCAGTACTTC.

This clone has just a few counts. The V call is TRBV19, the J call TRBJ2-4; tentative D call: TRBD1 (6 bases). Trimming removed 11 bases at V and 8 bases at J, with 19 bases between. This CDR3 region has 13 residues. Germline assignment: CDR1 LNHDA and CDR2 SQIVND (reference sequence). CDR3 protein: CAVGTLHPHIQYF. CDR3 DNA: TGTGCCGTCGGGACACTACACCCCCACATTCAGTACTTC.

In its sample, this clone was seen a few times. This rearrangement joins TRBV29-1 to TRBJ2-3; 7 bases map to TRBD2. The germline V gene encodes CDR1 SQVTM and CDR2 ANQGSEA. This CDR3 is built from 14 residues. V dropped 4 bases and J dropped 1; count of bases not matched to a gene: 5. As DNA, the CDR3 is TGCAGCGTTGTGAGACTAGCCGGCACAGATACGCAGTATTTT. Translating gives CSVVRLAGTDTQYF.

The chain carries TRBV30 and TRBJ1-2; TRBD1 is a possible D gene (5 bases). The germline CDR1 and CDR2 sequences are GTSNPN and SVGIG (reference sequence). With 3 bases removed from V and 3 bases from J, the gap between germline ends came to 14 bases. This CDR3 has 14 amino acids. CDR3 DNA: TGTGCCTGGAGGAGGCCGGGGGGTGACTATGGCTACACCTTC. Translated, it gives CAWRRPGGDYGYTF.

This clone was counted between two and nine times. The V gene is TRBV7-2, the J gene TRBJ1-2; 9 bases match TRBD1. Germline CDR1 SGHTA, CDR2 FQGNSA. J was trimmed by 7 bases and V by 4 bases; bases with no gene match: 7. The CDR3 extends over 14 amino acids. CDR3 amino acids: CASSSLGQGGGYTF. The CDR3 DNA sequence: TGTGCCAGCAGCTCCCTGGGACAGGGTGGTGGCTACACCTTC.

The V gene is TRBV5-6, the J gene TRBJ2-1, with D tentatively TRBD1 (5 bases). Germline-derived CDR1 and CDR2 are SGHDT and YYEEEE. V was pared by 0 bases and J by 10 bases, with 11 bases between. The CDR3 contains 13 residues. The CDR3 region is CASSLAVGPEQFF. The CDR3 DNA sequence: TGTGCCAGCAGCTTGGCCGTGGGGCCCGAGCAGTTCTTC.

This clone was counted a few times. V and J are TRBV7-2 and TRBJ2-1; TRBD1 matches 8 bases. CDR3 size: 13 residues. Germline values: CDR1 SGHTA, CDR2 FQGNSA. Trimming cost V 5 bases and J 11 bases; bases outside gene matches: 8. The CDR3 sequence is CASSQADRGKQFF. DNA for the CDR3: TGTGCCAGCAGCCAAGCCGACAGGGGTAAGCAGTTCTTC.

CDR3 coding DNA: TGTGCCAGTAGTATAGGCCTTCGACAGAGGGAGACCCAGTACTTC. Encoded protein: CASSIGLRQRETQYF. The V call is TRBV19, the J call TRBJ2-5; a weak D match, TRBD1 (5 bases). CDR1 and CDR2 from the germline V gene are LNHDA and SQIVND (reference sequence). The CDR3 extends over 15 amino acids. With 1 base removed from V and 5 bases from J, the gap between germline ends came to 14 bases.

This chain's CDR3 is CASSLGGRGRETQYF. The CDR3 region has the DNA TGTGCCAGCAGTTTAGGGGGCAGGGGGCGAGAGACCCAGTACTTC. This chain uses TRBV28 with TRBJ2-5; the match to TRBD1 covers 8 bases. The ends lost 2 bases at V and 4 bases at J; junction bases unmatched: 6. The CDR3 loop spans 15 amino acids. Germline assignment: CDR1 MDHEN and CDR2 SYDVKM.

This clone was seen a handful of times. This chain uses TRBV6-1 with TRBJ2-5; 10 bases align to TRBD2. The V and J ends lost 2 bases and 5 bases, in that order; junction bases with no gene match: 8. CDR3 length equals 16 residues. The germline V gene encodes CDR1 MNHNS and CDR2 SASEGT. Here the CDR3 DNA reads TGTGCCAGCAGTGAATTCAAGCGGGAGGGCCGGGAGACCCAGTACTTC. Its translation is CASSEFKREGRETQYF.

This clone was detected only a few times. The V and J genes are TRBV19 and TRBJ2-7; D may be TRBD1 (6 bases). The CDR3 sequence is 15 residues long. The germline V gene encodes CDR1 LNHDA and CDR2 SQIVND (reference sequence). Trimming left V 4 bases short and J 1 base short, with 14 bases between. This CDR3 reads CASSTGGQTSYEQYF. The DNA of the CDR3 is TGTGCCAGTAGTACCGGAGGACAGACATCCTACGAGCAGTACTTC.

V and J are TRBV27 and TRBJ2-2, with unresolved D. Germline lookup yields CDR1 MNHEY and CDR2 SMNVEV (reference sequence). The CDR3 loop spans 17 amino acids. V was pared by 0 bases and J by 5 bases, with 16 bases between. The CDR3 sequence: CASSLSVDRLTTGELFF. The CDR3 bases are TGTGCCAGCAGTTTATCAGTAGATAGATTAACTACCGGGGAGCTGTTTTTT.

This clone appeared a few times. In nucleotides, the CDR3 is TGCGCCAGCAGGCCGGTTAACACCGGGGAGCTGTTTTTT. Amino acids: CASRPVNTGELFF. The rearrangement links TRBV5-1 to TRBJ2-2; D is unresolved. V shed 5 bases and J shed 2 bases, with 7 bases lying between them. Germline loops: CDR1 SGHRS, CDR2 YFSETQ. This CDR3 spans 13 amino acids.

The chain uses TRBV6-5 and TRBJ2-5, with 9 bases matching TRBD1. Trimming at V came to 5 bases and at J to 5 bases, leaving 6 bases not matched to a gene. This CDR3 has 14 amino acids. Per germline, CDR1 MNHEY and CDR2 SVGAGI. The CDR3 nucleotides are TGTGCCAGCAGTACCGGGACAGGGCGGGAGACCCAGTACTTC. Translated: CASSTGTGRETQYF.

This clone was detected a few times. The chain employs TRBV2 and TRBJ1-5; TRBD1 is a possible D gene (6 bases). This CDR3 has 16 residues. Germline lookup yields CDR1 SNHLY and CDR2 FYNNEI. V lost 7 bases and J lost 6, with 22 bases in between. The CDR3 here is CASTLESTGNAQPQHF. The CDR3 coding sequence is TGTGCCAGCACCCTCGAGAGTACAGGGAACGCTCAGCCCCAGCATTTT.

This clone was detected a few times. The chain combines TRBV7-9 with TRBJ2-1; 8 positions match TRBD2. Germline trimming cut 5 bases from V and 8 bases from J; bases unmatched to any gene: 5. The CDR3 extends over 13 amino acids. The germline CDR1 and CDR2 sequences are SEHNR and FQNEAQ (reference sequence). This CDR3 is CASSLGTSDEQFF. The CDR3 region has the DNA TGTGCCAGCAGCCTCGGGACTAGTGATGAGCAGTTCTTC.

The V call is TRBV4-1, the J call TRBJ2-7; weak D call: TRBD2 (6 bases). Germline-derived CDR1 and CDR2 are MGHRA and YSYEKL. V was shortened by 3 bases and J by 0 bases, with 12 bases between the two germline ends. This CDR3 is 15 amino acids long. The chain's CDR3 is CASSHGRGSSYEQYF. The CDR3 DNA follows: TGCGCCAGCAGCCATGGACGGGGGAGCTCCTACGAGCAGTACTTC.

This sequence joins TRBV5-6 and TRBJ1-4, with no clear D. The CDR3 runs 13 residues. The germline V gene encodes CDR1 SGHDT and CDR2 YYEEEE. Trimming shortened V by 0 bases and J by 8 bases, and 8 bases separated the two germline ends. The CDR3 DNA is TGTGCCAGCAGCTTGGGATGGAGGGAAAAACTGTTTTTT. Its protein is CASSLGWREKLFF.

The chain carries TRBV20-1 and TRBJ1-1; D is ambiguous. The CDR3 consists of 11 residues. Germline lookup yields CDR1 DFQATT and CDR2 SNEGSKA (reference sequence). The ends were cut back, 7 bases at V and 5 bases at J, with 11 bases in the middle. The CDR3 protein is CSGLFRTEAFF. DNA for the CDR3: TGCAGTGGACTCTTTAGGACTGAAGCTTTCTTT.

In this sample, this clone turned up a few times. The chain links TRBV6-6 to TRBJ2-7, with D possibly matching TRBD2 (5 bases). The germline gives CDR1 MNHNY, CDR2 SVGAGI (reference sequence). This CDR3 spans 15 amino acids. V lost 5 bases and J 6 bases, leaving 20 bases between the germline ends. The chain's CDR3 is CASSPRGWSGSEQYF. The CDR3 nucleotides read TGTGCCAGCAGTCCGCGAGGGTGGTCGGGCTCCGAGCAGTACTTC.

This clone was detected only a few times. The chain employs TRBV7-2 and TRBJ2-1; perhaps TRBD2 as D (6 bases). Looked up from germline, CDR1 is SGHTA and CDR2 is FQGNSA. The CDR3 covers 15 residues. Between the trimmed V and J ends, which lost 5 bases and 4 bases, there was a span of 15 bases. The CDR3 DNA reads as TGTGCCAGCAGCCTGGGGGGACTTTCATACAATGAGCAGTTCTTC. It yields the protein CASSLGGLSYNEQFF.